What follows describes a single T cell receptor (beta chain). The antigen is unknown. The data originate from a study of CD8 T cells in Susac syndrome. Study as a whole: Each patient with Susac syndrome, at the time of blood draw, was therapy-naive, on corticosteroids, or on intravenous immunoglobulin alone.

Reverse transcription of about 0.45 to 1 ug RNA was carried out with random hexamers. Coverage of TCR beta CDR3 amplification by immunoSEQ multiplex PCR extended to 54 Vbeta and 13 Jbeta. MiXCR was run by TCRdb on the immunoSEQ multiplex PCR reads, yielding one entry per CDR3 protein. The sample yields just under 95,000 distinct CDR3 sequences, about 93% seen once. Negative isolation was used for CD8+ and CD4+ T cells and FACS enrichment for TEMRA cells. CDR1 is LNHDA and CDR2 is SQIVND in the germline V gene (reference sequence). Trimming cost V 7 bases and J 4 bases; bases outside gene matches: 3. This CDR3 contains 14 residues. Whole-study findings and limits: As acknowledged by the study, its TCR sequencing and HLA analysis included a relatively small number of individuals.

This clonotype was obtained from a human donor with Susac syndrome. This chain links TRBV19 with TRBJ1-5, with 11 bases matching TRBD1. Sequences were obtained from CD4+ T cells from PBMCs. The CDR3 DNA is TGTGCCAGTAAGGGACAGGGGGTTAATCAGCCCCAGCATTTT. It codes for CASKGQGVNQPQHF.